This T cell receptor (beta chain) derives from a study of blood T cell repertoires in COVID-19. Germline CDR1 and CDR2: KGHDR and SFDVKD. This CDR3 region has 16 residues. J was trimmed by 6 bases and V by 4 bases; bases with no gene match: 11. Here immunoSEQ multiplex PCR was the method, and the copy in TCRdb shows in-frame clones only, minus some. Of a few hundred thousand clones in the sample, about 90% are singletons; the top ten hold 3.5% to 4.5%. Participants' own reports of clinical history determined their cohort assignment. V gene TRBV24-1 combines with J gene TRBJ2-3; 8 positions match TRBD1. The sequence was obtained from a woman between 18 and 30 years old with acute COVID-19. Input material: PBMCs or T cells enriched from blood (not recorded which). The CDR3: CATSEPGQGRRDTQYF. For the CDR3, the DNA is TGTGCCACCAGTGAACCCGGACAGGGCAGAAGGGATACGCAGTATTTT.